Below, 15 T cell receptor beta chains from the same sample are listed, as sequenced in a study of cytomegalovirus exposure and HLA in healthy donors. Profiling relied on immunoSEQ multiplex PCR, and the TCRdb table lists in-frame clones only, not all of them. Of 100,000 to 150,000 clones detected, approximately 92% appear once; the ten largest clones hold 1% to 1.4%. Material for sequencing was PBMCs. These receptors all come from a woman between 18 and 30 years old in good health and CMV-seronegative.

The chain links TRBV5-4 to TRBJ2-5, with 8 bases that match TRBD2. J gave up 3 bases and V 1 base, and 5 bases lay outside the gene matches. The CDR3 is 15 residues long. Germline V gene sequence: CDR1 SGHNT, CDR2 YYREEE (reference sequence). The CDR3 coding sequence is TGTGCCAGCAGCTTGTGGCTAGCGGGTAAAGAGACCCAGTACTTC. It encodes CASSLWLAGKETQYF. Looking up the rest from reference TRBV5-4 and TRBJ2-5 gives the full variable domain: ETGVTQSPTHLIKTRGQQVTLRCSSQSGHNTVSWYQQALGQGPQFIFQYYREEENGRGNFPPRFSGLQFPNYSSELNVNALELDDSALYLCASSLWLAGKETQYFGPGTRLLVL.

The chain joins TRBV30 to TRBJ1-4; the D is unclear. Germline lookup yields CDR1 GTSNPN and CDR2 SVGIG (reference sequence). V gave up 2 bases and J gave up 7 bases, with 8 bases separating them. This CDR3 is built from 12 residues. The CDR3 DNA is TGTGCCTGGAGTACGAGGAGTGAAAAACTGTTTTTT. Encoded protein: CAWSTRSEKLFF.

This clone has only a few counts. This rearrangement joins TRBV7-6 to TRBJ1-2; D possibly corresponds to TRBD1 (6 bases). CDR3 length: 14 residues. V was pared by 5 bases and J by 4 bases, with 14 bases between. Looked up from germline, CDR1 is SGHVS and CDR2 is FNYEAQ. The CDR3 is CASSPGGSTYGYTF. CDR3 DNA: TGTGCCAGCAGCCCGGGGGGCAGTACCTATGGCTACACCTTC.

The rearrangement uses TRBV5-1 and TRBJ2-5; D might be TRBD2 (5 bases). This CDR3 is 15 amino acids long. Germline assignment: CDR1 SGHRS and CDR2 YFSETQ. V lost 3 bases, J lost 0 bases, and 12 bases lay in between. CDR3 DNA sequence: TGCGCCAGCAGCTGGGCGGGTGTCCACCAAGAGACCCAGTACTTC. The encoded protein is CASSWAGVHQETQYF.

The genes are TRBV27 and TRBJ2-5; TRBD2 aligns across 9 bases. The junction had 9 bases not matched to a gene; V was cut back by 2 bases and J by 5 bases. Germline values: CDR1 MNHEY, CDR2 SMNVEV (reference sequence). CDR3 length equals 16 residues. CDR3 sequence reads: CASSLREAGGFETQYF. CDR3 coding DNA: TGTGCCAGCAGTTTACGGGAGGCGGGGGGGTTTGAGACCCAGTACTTC.

CDR3 in amino acids: CASSLEGLAGSIGELFF. The CDR3 region has the DNA TGTGCCAGCAGCTTGGAGGGACTAGCGGGATCTATCGGGGAGCTGTTTTTT. V is TRBV5-6 and J is TRBJ2-2; 13 bases agree with TRBD2. This CDR3 has 17 residues. From germline, CDR1 is SGHDT and CDR2 YYEEEE. V was pared by 0 bases and J by 7 bases, with 6 bases of the junction left unmatched.

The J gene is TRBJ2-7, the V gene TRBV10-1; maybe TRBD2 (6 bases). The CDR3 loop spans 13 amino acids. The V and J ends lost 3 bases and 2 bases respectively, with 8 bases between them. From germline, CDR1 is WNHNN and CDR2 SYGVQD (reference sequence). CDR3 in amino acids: CASSDGGTYEQYF. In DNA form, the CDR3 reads TGCGCCAGCAGTGATGGGGGGACCTACGAGCAGTACTTC.

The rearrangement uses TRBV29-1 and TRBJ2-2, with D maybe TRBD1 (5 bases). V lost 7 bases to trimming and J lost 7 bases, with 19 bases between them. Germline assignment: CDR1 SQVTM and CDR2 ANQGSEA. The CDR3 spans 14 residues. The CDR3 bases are TGCAGCGCTGAGAAGGGGTACGGACACGGGGAGCTGTTTTTT. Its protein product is CSAEKGYGHGELFF.

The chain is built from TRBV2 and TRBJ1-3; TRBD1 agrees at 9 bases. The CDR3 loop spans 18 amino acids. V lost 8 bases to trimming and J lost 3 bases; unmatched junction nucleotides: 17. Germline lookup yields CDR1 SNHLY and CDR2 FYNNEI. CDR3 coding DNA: TGTGCCAGCGTGGGGGAGCCGGGACAGGGCACGGTTGGAAACACCATATATTTT. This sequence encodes CASVGEPGQGTVGNTIYF.

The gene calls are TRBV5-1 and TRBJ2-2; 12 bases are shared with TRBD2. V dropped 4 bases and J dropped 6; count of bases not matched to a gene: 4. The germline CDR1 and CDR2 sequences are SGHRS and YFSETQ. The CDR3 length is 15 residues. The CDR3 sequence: CASSPTSGGSGELFF. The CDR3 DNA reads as TGCGCCAGCAGCCCCACTAGCGGGGGGTCCGGGGAGCTGTTTTTT.

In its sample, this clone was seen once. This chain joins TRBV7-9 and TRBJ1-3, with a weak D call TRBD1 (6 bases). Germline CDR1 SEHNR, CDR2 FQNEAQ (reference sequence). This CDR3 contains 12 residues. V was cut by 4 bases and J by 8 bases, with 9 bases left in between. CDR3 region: CASSYRVDTIYF. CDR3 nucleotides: TGTGCCAGCAGCTACAGGGTAGACACCATATATTTT.

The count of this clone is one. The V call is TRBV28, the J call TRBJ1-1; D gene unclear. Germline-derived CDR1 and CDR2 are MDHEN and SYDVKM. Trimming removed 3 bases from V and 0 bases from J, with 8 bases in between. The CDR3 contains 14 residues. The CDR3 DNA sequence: TGTGCCAGCAGTTTGCCGGTATTGAACACTGAAGCTTTCTTT. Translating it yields CASSLPVLNTEAFF.

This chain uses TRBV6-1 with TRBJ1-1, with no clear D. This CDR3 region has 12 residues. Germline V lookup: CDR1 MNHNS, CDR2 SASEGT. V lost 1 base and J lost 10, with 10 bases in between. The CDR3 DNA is TGTGCCAGCAGTGAAGGTGCACTCGGAGCTTTCTTT. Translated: CASSEGALGAFF.

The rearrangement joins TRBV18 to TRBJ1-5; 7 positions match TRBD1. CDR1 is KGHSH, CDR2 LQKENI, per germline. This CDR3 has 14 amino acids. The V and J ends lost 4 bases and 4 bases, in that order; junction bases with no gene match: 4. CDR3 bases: TGTGCCAGCTCACAGGGACAGTTAAATCAGCCCCAGCATTTT. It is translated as CASSQGQLNQPQHF.

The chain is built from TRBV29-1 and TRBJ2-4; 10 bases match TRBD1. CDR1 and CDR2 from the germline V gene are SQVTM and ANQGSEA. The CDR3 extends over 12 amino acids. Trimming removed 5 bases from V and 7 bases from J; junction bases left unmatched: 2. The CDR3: CSVRTGGNIQYF. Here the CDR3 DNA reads TGCAGCGTTAGGACAGGGGGGAACATTCAGTACTTC.